In its sample, the clone carrying this TCR beta chain was seen a few times. Germline-derived CDR1 and CDR2 are SGHKS and YYEKEE (reference sequence). After removal of 3 bases from V and 2 bases from J, the junction contained 6 bases not matched to a gene. The CDR3 runs to 16 residues. This sample is part of a study of early T cells in non-severe SARS-CoV-2 infection. Individual cDNA molecules were tagged with unique molecular identifiers, the study reported. TCRdb used MiXCR to reprocess the 5' RACE reads, holding one entry per CDR3 protein. This sample yields about 77,000 distinct CDR3 sequences, of which about 15% are seen a single time; approximately 2.6% belongs to the top ten.

Material for sequencing was whole blood. The sequence came from an adult who was a healthcare worker with PCR-confirmed SARS-CoV-2 infection or an uninfected control (not recorded which). The chain has TRBV5-5 and TRBJ1-3, with 9 bases matching TRBD1. The CDR3 sequence: CASSSRTGVAGNTIYF. CDR3 nucleotides: TGTGCCAGCAGCTCAAGGACAGGGGTGGCTGGAAACACCATATATTTT.